This entry lists 29 T cell receptor beta chains sequenced from one sample in a study of T cell responses to AZD1222 COVID-19 vaccine. Measured with immunoSEQ multiplex PCR; TCRdb has only the in-frame clones, and not every one. The sample has 98,000 or so clones, around 90% seen once. The material sequenced was peripheral blood, taken on day 0 of AZD1222 vaccination. Source of these receptors: an adult in good health.

The chain has TRBV6-2 or TRBV6-3 and TRBJ1-2; TRBD1 might be the D (6 bases). Trimming took 5 bases from V and 0 from J, leaving 19 bases between them. This CDR3 is built from 17 residues. The germline V gene has CDR1 MNHEY and CDR2 SVGEGT. The CDR3 sequence is CASSATGTPITNYGYTF. CDR3 in DNA: TGTGCCAGCAGTGCCACCGGGACACCGATCACTAACTATGGCTACACCTTC.

The rearrangement links TRBV13 to TRBJ2-7; TRBD1 agrees at 10 bases. Germline CDR1 and CDR2: PRHDT and FYEKMQ (reference sequence). The CDR3 loop spans 16 amino acids. V lost 4 bases, J lost 5 bases, and 11 bases stayed unmatched. In DNA, the CDR3 is TGTGCCAGCAGCTCCCCCCTCCGGGACAGGGGTAACGAGCAGTACTTC. Residues: CASSSPLRDRGNEQYF.

This clone was seen once. The V gene is TRBV3-1 (or the pseudogene TRBV3-2), the J gene TRBJ1-1; maybe TRBD1 (5 bases). Germline CDR1 reads LGHDT; CDR2 reads YNNKEL (reference sequence). The CDR3 loop spans 13 amino acids. Deletions cut 6 bases from V and 5 bases from J, with 13 bases between. The CDR3 DNA follows: TGTGCCAGCAGAGGACGGAGGGGAACTGAAGCTTTCTTT. Amino acid sequence: CASRGRRGTEAFF.

The sample holds a few counts of this clone. V gene TRBV6-6 combines with J gene TRBJ2-3; 11 bases match TRBD2. CDR3 length: 17 residues. The germline V gene has CDR1 MNHNY and CDR2 SVGAGI (reference sequence). V shed 5 bases, J shed 2 bases, and the junction held 9 bases outside the gene matches. CDR3 region: CASSLTSGDAYTDTQYF. CDR3 DNA sequence: TGTGCCAGCAGTCTGACTAGCGGGGATGCTTACACAGATACGCAGTATTTT.

The rearrangement joins TRBV7-8 to TRBJ1-1; maybe TRBD1 (6 bases). Between the trimmed V and J ends, which lost 5 bases and 6 bases, there was a span of 25 bases. The CDR3 spans 17 residues. The germline gives CDR1 SGHVS, CDR2 FQNEAQ. CDR3 in amino acids: CASSPTSLIRGSSEAFF. The DNA for the CDR3 is TGTGCCAGCAGCCCTACGTCCCTCATCAGGGGAAGCTCTGAAGCTTTCTTT.

This clone has a count of ten or more. This rearrangement joins TRBV12-3 or TRBV12-4 to TRBJ1-2; D not certain. The length of the CDR3 is 13 residues. Trimming took off 1 base at V and 6 bases at J, with 9 bases between the two ends. The CDR3 sequence is CASSLGQSNGYTF. The CDR3 DNA follows: TGTGCCAGCAGTTTAGGGCAGTCGAATGGCTACACCTTC.

The CDR3 DNA sequence: TGTGCCAGCAGTTTCTACGCCAGGAACACCGGGGAGCTGTTTTTT. Translation gives CASSFYARNTGELFF. The chain links TRBV27 to TRBJ2-2, with D hard to call. The CDR3 spans 15 residues. Germline V gene data show CDR1 as MNHEY and CDR2 as SMNVEV (reference sequence). Trimming removed 3 bases at V and 1 base at J, with 9 bases between.

The J gene is TRBJ1-2, the V gene TRBV19; no reliable D call. V lost 6 bases and J lost 1, with 6 bases in between. The CDR3 has 12 residues. Germline values: CDR1 LNHDA, CDR2 SQIVND (reference sequence). The CDR3 region has the DNA TGTGCCAGTAGAAGATTTAACTATGGCTACACCTTC. Translating gives CASRRFNYGYTF.

The rearrangement uses TRBV24-1 and TRBJ2-7, with a tentative D call TRBD2 (5 bases). The CDR3 has 13 residues. The V gene lost 4 bases and the J gene lost 7 bases, with 13 bases spanning the gap. The germline gives CDR1 KGHDR, CDR2 SFDVKD. The CDR3 nucleotides are TGTGCCACCAGTGAGGACTCCTCTGGGGAGCAGTACTTC. Protein: CATSEDSSGEQYF.

V is TRBV6-6 and J is TRBJ1-1, with a tentative D call TRBD1 (5 bases). The CDR3 is 12 amino acids. From germline, CDR1 is MNHNY and CDR2 SVGAGI (reference sequence). The V end lost 4 bases, the J end lost 8 bases, and 11 bases lay between the germline ends. Here the CDR3 reads CASSSGAREAFF. CDR3 nucleotide sequence: TGTGCCAGCAGTTCCGGGGCCCGAGAAGCTTTCTTT.

The chain joins TRBV29-1 to TRBJ1-1; no definite D call. The CDR3 covers 14 residues. The V gene lost 7 bases and the J gene lost 1 base, with 16 bases spanning the gap. Germline V gives CDR1 SQVTM, CDR2 ANQGSEA. The CDR3 here is CSESARAPNTEAFF. The CDR3, as DNA: TGCAGCGAGTCTGCTCGGGCGCCGAACACTGAAGCTTTCTTT.

V gene TRBV4-2 combines with J gene TRBJ1-5; D possibly corresponds to TRBD1 (6 bases). The CDR3 is 16 residues long. Trimming stripped 2 bases from V and 3 bases from J, with 14 bases between. The germline V gene encodes CDR1 LGHNA and CDR2 YNFKEQ. The DNA of the CDR3 is TGTGCCAGCAGCCAACAGAACAGGGCTCCCAATCAGCCCCAGCATTTT. Translated, it gives CASSQQNRAPNQPQHF.

The genes are TRBV6-1 and TRBJ1-3; D ambiguous. CDR1 and CDR2 from the germline V gene are MNHNS and SASEGT. Trimming removed 2 bases from V and 0 bases from J, with 11 bases in between. The CDR3 has 16 residues. As DNA, the CDR3 is TGTGCCAGCAGTGAATTTTGGGGAAGCTCTGGAAACACCATATATTTT. It yields the protein CASSEFWGSSGNTIYF.

This clone was observed once. The CDR3 reads CASSLELRTGGIGTGELFF. Here the CDR3 DNA reads TGTGCCAGCAGCTTAGAGCTGAGAACAGGGGGCATAGGCACCGGGGAGCTGTTTTTT. The V and J genes are TRBV11-3 and TRBJ2-2; the match to TRBD1 covers 9 bases. V was clipped by 0 bases and J by 4 bases; unmatched bases: 12. This CDR3 spans 19 amino acids. Germline V CDR1 and CDR2: SGHNT, YENEEA.

This chain uses TRBV15 with TRBJ1-5; 8 nucleotides match TRBD1. V shed 5 bases and J 3 bases; nucleotides not matched to a gene: 9. The CDR3 has 16 residues. Germline CDR1 and CDR2: LNHNV and YYDKDF (reference sequence). The CDR3 is CATSPRGDRNNQPQHF. CDR3 nucleotide sequence: TGTGCCACCAGCCCAAGAGGGGACAGGAACAATCAGCCCCAGCATTTT.

The chain combines TRBV6-5 with TRBJ1-1; a weak D match, TRBD1 (5 bases). Germline V gene sequence: CDR1 MNHEY, CDR2 SVGAGI. This CDR3 has 15 residues. Trimming took 0 bases from V and 4 from J, leaving 12 bases between them. CDR3: CASSYSLGRGTEAFF. CDR3 DNA sequence: TGTGCCAGCAGTTACTCTTTGGGGAGGGGCACTGAAGCTTTCTTT.

V is TRBV28 and J is TRBJ2-4; weak D call: TRBD2 (7 bases). The CDR3 sequence is 17 residues long. Deletions cut 3 bases from V and 0 bases from J, with 15 bases between. Per the germline V gene, CDR1 is MDHEN and CDR2 is SYDVKM. The CDR3 loop reads CASSFPGGGLAKNIQYF. The CDR3 DNA reads as TGTGCCAGCAGTTTCCCTGGGGGGGGCCTAGCCAAAAACATTCAGTACTTC.

The V and J genes are TRBV27 and TRBJ2-7, with D possibly called TRBD1 or TRBD2 (5 bases each). The CDR3 runs 15 residues. With 5 bases removed from V and 1 base from J, the gap between germline ends came to 15 bases. Germline V CDR1 and CDR2: MNHEY, SMNVEV (reference sequence). The DNA for the CDR3 is TGTGCCAGCAGTATGGGACCAGGGAGTTCCTACGAGCAGTACTTC. Translation: CASSMGPGSSYEQYF.

This sequence joins TRBV28 and TRBJ1-1, with D uncertain. This CDR3 has 11 residues. V lost 6 bases to trimming and J lost 9 bases, with 11 bases between them. From germline, CDR1 is MDHEN and CDR2 SYDVKM. CDR3: CASRIGFQAFF. The CDR3 DNA reads as TGTGCCAGCAGGATAGGGTTTCAAGCTTTCTTT. The whole variable domain, filled in from reference TRBV28 and TRBJ1-1, reads DVKVTQSSRYLVKRTGEKVFLECVQDMDHENMFWYRQDPGLGLRLIYFSYDVKMKEKGDIPEGYSVSREKKERFSLILESASTNQTSMYLCASRIGFQAFFGQGTRLTVV.

V usage is TRBV7-8 and J usage is TRBJ1-5; weak D call: TRBD1 (5 bases). CDR1 is SGHVS and CDR2 is FQNEAQ in the germline V gene. The CDR3 is made up of 14 amino acids. V was trimmed by 1 base and J by 6 bases, leaving 10 bases between them. CDR3 in amino acids: CASSLGTWGQPQHF. In DNA, the CDR3 is TGTGCCAGCAGCTTAGGGACATGGGGTCAGCCCCAGCATTTT.

The rearrangement joins TRBV24-1 to TRBJ1-2; D not certain. This CDR3 region has 14 residues. Germline-derived CDR1 and CDR2 are KGHDR and SFDVKD. V shed 1 base and J shed 4 bases, with 9 bases lying between them. CDR3 in amino acids: CATSDFGRSYGYTF. The CDR3 DNA reads as TGTGCCACCAGTGATTTTGGCAGATCCTATGGCTACACCTTC.

This sequence joins TRBV24-1 and TRBJ2-6; D not certain. Trimming removed 3 bases at V and 0 bases at J, with 17 bases between. Germline loops: CDR1 KGHDR, CDR2 SFDVKD. The CDR3 length is 19 residues. The CDR3 nucleotides read TGTGCCACCAGTGATCCCCCTGGCAGCCCAAGCTCTGGGGCCAACGTCCTGACTTTC. This encodes CATSDPPGSPSSGANVLTF.

This clone has more than one count but fewer than ten. The gene calls are TRBV27 and TRBJ2-7; TRBD2 is a possible D gene (6 bases). The length of the CDR3 is 14 residues. Germline assignment: CDR1 MNHEY and CDR2 SMNVEV (reference sequence). Trimming removed 3 bases at V and 3 bases at J, with 12 bases between. The CDR3 DNA reads TGTGCCAGCAGTTTCTATGCGGGAAGCTACGAGCAGTACTTC. Residues: CASSFYAGSYEQYF.

V gene TRBV10-3 combines with J gene TRBJ1-2; D may be TRBD1 (5 bases). Trimming pared 1 base from V and 4 bases from J, leaving 13 bases between. The CDR3 loop spans 15 amino acids. Per germline, CDR1 ENHRY and CDR2 SYGVKD. The CDR3 spells CAISELAPGLYGYTF. DNA of the CDR3: TGTGCCATCAGTGAGTTAGCCCCGGGACTCTATGGCTACACCTTC.

The chain uses TRBV12-3 or TRBV12-4 and TRBJ1-2; D unclear. Trimming pared 4 bases from V and 5 bases from J, leaving 5 bases between. The CDR3 loop spans 11 amino acids. This CDR3 is CASSWGYGYTF. Written as DNA, the CDR3 is TGTGCCAGCAGTTGGGGATATGGCTACACCTTC.

The chain couples TRBV4-3 to TRBJ2-7; a possible D gene is TRBD1 (6 bases). CDR3 length: 16 residues. Trimming shortened V by 0 bases and J by 5 bases, and 17 bases separated the two germline ends. The germline V gene has CDR1 LGHNA and CDR2 YSLEER. The CDR3 DNA is TGCGCCAGCAGCCAAGAAGGCGGGCAGGGGCGGGACGAGCAGTACTTC. It codes for CASSQEGGQGRDEQYF.

The rearrangement uses TRBV2 and TRBJ2-1; tentatively, D is TRBD1 or TRBD2 (5 bases each). In germline, CDR1 is SNHLY, CDR2 FYNNEI. This CDR3 has 18 amino acids. The V gene lost 6 bases and the J gene lost 0 bases, with 21 bases spanning the gap. CDR3 DNA sequence: TGTGCCAGCAGGGTGACAGTTTATAGCGATTCCTCCTACAATGAGCAGTTCTTC. The encoded protein is CASRVTVYSDSSYNEQFF.

V usage is TRBV2 and J usage is TRBJ1-5, with unresolved D. Trimming left V 2 bases short and J 2 bases short, with 7 bases between. This CDR3 is built from 14 residues. CDR1 SNHLY and CDR2 FYNNEI come from the germline V gene. The CDR3 region is CASSERTGNQPQHF. For the CDR3, the DNA is TGTGCCAGCAGTGAAAGAACGGGCAATCAGCCCCAGCATTTT. Complete variable domain (other parts from reference TRBV2 and TRBJ1-5): EPEVTQTPSHQVTQMGQEVILRCVPISNHLYFYWYRQILGQKVEFLVSFYNNEISEKSEIFDDQFSVERPDGSNFTLKIRSTKLEDSAMYFCASSERTGNQPQHFGDGTRLSIL.

The chain joins TRBV11-3 to TRBJ2-4; 9 bases line up with TRBD1. Germline V gene data show CDR1 as SGHNT and CDR2 as YENEEA. After removal of 6 bases from V and 2 bases from J, the junction contained 5 bases not matched to a gene. CDR3 length: 15 amino acids. The CDR3 is CASSTGGSSKNIQYF. The CDR3 DNA is TGTGCCAGCAGTACAGGGGGCTCGTCCAAAAACATTCAGTACTTC.